These 9 T cell receptor beta chains originate from one sample sequenced in a study of blood T cell repertoires in COVID-19. Profiling relied on immunoSEQ multiplex PCR, and the TCRdb table lists in-frame clones only, not all of them. The data show about 160,000 clones, 85% to 90% seen once. The material sequenced was PBMCs or T cells enriched from blood (not recorded which). These receptors were taken from a woman between 50 and 59 years old who had recovered from COVID-19.

This CDR3 reads CARSMALRGAPLGQFF. The CDR3 region has the DNA TGTGCCAGAAGCATGGCCTTGCGGGGGGCCCCGTTAGGGCAGTTCTTC. V gene TRBV5-3 combines with J gene TRBJ2-1, with 8 bases fitting TRBD2. TRBV5-3 is annotated as an ORF whose role is uncertain. V lost 4 bases to trimming and J lost 12 bases; unmatched junction nucleotides: 18. CDR3 size: 16 residues.

The chain links TRBV2 to TRBJ2-5; TRBD2 aligns across 8 bases. The CDR3 consists of 15 residues. Germline V CDR1 and CDR2: SNHLY, FYNNEI. Trimming removed 4 bases from V and 1 base from J; junction bases left unmatched: 5. The CDR3 sequence: CASSGSGGLQETQYF. The CDR3 DNA is TGTGCCAGCAGTGGGAGCGGGGGCCTCCAAGAGACCCAGTACTTC.

The chain couples TRBV6-6 to TRBJ2-1; 11 positions agree with TRBD1. From germline, CDR1 is MNHNY and CDR2 SVGAGI (reference sequence). The CDR3 sequence is 16 residues long. V trimming: 8 bases; J trimming: 6 bases; junction bases outside the gene matches: 12. CDR3 residues: CASARSGTGGPNEQFF. The DNA for the CDR3 is TGTGCCAGCGCCCGATCCGGGACAGGGGGTCCCAATGAGCAGTTCTTC.

The chain couples TRBV7-9 to TRBJ1-2, with D possibly being TRBD1 (5 bases). In germline, CDR1 is SEHNR, CDR2 FQNEAQ (reference sequence). The CDR3 loop spans 13 amino acids. V shed 5 bases and J shed 4 bases, with 11 bases lying between them. Here the CDR3 reads CASSPTVGYGYTF. The CDR3 nucleotides are TGTGCCAGCAGCCCGACAGTTGGCTATGGCTACACCTTC.

The chain has TRBV15 and TRBJ1-4; TRBD1 matches 8 bases. Germline V CDR1 and CDR2: LNHNV, YYDKDF (reference sequence). The length of the CDR3 is 15 residues. V trimming: 0 bases; J trimming: 8 bases; junction bases outside the gene matches: 5. The DNA for the CDR3 is TGTGCCACCAGCAGAGATCAGGGGGCAGGGGAAAAACTGTTTTTT. It encodes CATSRDQGAGEKLFF.

This chain joins TRBV5-4 and TRBJ1-6; D gene ambiguous. CDR1 is SGHNT, CDR2 YYREEE, per germline (reference sequence). The CDR3 length is 13 residues. Deletions cut 2 bases from V and 5 bases from J, with 5 bases between. The CDR3 region has the DNA TGTGCCAGCAGCTTCCCTGATAATTCACCCCTCCACTTT. Protein product: CASSFPDNSPLHF.

This clone is a singleton in its sample. V gene TRBV5-1 combines with J gene TRBJ1-5; D gene unclear. The ends were cut back, 0 bases at V and 2 bases at J, with 9 bases in the middle. Germline CDR1 and CDR2: SGHRS and YFSETQ. The length of the CDR3 is 15 residues. The CDR3 reads CASSLDPGGNQPQHF. CDR3 DNA: TGCGCCAGCAGCTTGGATCCGGGAGGCAATCAGCCCCAGCATTTT.

V gene TRBV4-3 combines with J gene TRBJ2-7, with TRBD1 matching 11 bases. The CDR3 is 19 amino acids. J lost 0 bases, V lost 0 bases, and 10 bases had no gene match. The germline V gene encodes CDR1 LGHNA and CDR2 YSLEER. The CDR3 DNA sequence: TGCGCCAGCAGCCAAGATTACGTGGGACAGGGGGGGCTCTCCTACGAGCAGTACTTC. Translation gives CASSQDYVGQGGLSYEQYF.

The chain recombines TRBV28 with TRBJ1-2, with D tentatively TRBD1 (6 bases). The CDR3 is made up of 12 amino acids. V dropped 8 bases and J dropped 4 bases, with 11 bases sitting between them. The germline gives CDR1 MDHEN, CDR2 SYDVKM. The CDR3 DNA follows: TGTGCCAGCCAGACAGGCGCCTATGGCTACACCTTC. This gives the protein CASQTGAYGYTF.